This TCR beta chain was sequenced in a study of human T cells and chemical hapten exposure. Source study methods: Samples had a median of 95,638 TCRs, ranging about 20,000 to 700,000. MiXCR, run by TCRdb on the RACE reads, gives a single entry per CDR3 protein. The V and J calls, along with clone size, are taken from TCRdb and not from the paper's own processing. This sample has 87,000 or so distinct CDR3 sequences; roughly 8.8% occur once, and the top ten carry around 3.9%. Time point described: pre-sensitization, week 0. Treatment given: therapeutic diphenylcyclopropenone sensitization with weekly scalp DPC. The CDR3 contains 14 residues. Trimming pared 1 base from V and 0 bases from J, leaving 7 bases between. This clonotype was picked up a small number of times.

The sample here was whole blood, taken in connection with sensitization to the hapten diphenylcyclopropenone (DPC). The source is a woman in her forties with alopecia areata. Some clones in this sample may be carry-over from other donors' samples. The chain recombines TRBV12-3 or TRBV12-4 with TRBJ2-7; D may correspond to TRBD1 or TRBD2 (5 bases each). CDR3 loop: CASSLVGTSYEQYF. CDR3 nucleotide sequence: TGTGCCAGCAGTTTAGTCGGGACCTCCTACGAGCAGTACTTC.